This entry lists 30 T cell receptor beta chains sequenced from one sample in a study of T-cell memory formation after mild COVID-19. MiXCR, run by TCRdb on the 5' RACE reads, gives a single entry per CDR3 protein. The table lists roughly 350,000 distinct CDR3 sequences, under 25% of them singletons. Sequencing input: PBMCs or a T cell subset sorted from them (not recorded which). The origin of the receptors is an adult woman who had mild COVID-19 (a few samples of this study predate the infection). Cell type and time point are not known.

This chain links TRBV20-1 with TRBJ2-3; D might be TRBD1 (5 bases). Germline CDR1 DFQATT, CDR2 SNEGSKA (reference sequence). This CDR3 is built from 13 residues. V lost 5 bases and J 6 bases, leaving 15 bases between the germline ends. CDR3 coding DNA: TGCAGTGCTTACGAGGTAGGGGTGGATACGCAGTATTTT. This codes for CSAYEVGVDTQYF.

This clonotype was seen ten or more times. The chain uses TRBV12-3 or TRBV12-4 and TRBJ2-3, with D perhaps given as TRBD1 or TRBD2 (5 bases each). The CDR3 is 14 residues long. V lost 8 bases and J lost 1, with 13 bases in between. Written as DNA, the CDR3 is TGTGCCAGCGGTAGAGGGGCCGGCACAGATACGCAGTATTTT. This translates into CASGRGAGTDTQYF.

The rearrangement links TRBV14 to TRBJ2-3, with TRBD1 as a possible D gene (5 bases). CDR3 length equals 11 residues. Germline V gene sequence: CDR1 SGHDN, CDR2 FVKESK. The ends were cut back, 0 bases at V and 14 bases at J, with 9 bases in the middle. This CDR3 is CASSQDREPYF. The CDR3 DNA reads TGTGCCAGCAGCCAAGACAGGGAACCGTATTTT. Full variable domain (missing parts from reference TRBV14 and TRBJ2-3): EAGVTQFPSHSVIEKGQTVTLRCDPISGHDNLYWYRRVMGKEIKFLLHFVKESKQDESGMPNNRFLAERTGGTYSTLKVQPAELEDSGVYFCASSQDREPYFGPGTRLTVL.

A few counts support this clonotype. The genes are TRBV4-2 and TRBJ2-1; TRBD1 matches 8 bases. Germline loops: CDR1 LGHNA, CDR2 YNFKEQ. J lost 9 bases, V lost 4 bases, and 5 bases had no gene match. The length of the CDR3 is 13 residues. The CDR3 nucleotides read TGTGCCAGCAGCCGGCAGGGGGCTGGTGAGCAGTTCTTC. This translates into CASSRQGAGEQFF.

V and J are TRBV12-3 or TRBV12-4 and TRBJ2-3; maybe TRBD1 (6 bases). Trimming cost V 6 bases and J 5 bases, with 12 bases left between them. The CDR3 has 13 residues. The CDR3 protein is CASRGGFVDTQYF. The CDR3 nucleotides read TGTGCCAGCAGAGGGGGTTTCGTAGATACGCAGTATTTT.

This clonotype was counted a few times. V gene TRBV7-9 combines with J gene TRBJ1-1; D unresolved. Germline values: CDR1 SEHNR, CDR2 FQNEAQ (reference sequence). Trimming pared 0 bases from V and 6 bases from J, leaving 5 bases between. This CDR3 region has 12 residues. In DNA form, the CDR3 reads TGTGCCAGCAGCTTAGCAGATCCTGAAGCTTTCTTT. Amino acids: CASSLADPEAFF.

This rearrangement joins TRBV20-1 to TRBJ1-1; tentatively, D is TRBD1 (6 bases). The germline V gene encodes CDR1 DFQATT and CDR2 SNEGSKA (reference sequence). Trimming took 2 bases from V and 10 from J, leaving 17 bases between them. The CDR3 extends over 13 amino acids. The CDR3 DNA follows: TGCAGTGCTAGACTGGACAGATTAGGTGGAGCTTTCTTT. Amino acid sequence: CSARLDRLGGAFF.

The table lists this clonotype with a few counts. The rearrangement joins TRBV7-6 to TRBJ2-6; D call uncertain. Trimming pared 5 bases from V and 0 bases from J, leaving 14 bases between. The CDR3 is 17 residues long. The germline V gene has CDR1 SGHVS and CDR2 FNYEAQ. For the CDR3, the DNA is TGTGCCAGCAGCCATTCTCTCTTCCCCTCTGGGGCCAACGTCCTGACTTTC. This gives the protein CASSHSLFPSGANVLTF.

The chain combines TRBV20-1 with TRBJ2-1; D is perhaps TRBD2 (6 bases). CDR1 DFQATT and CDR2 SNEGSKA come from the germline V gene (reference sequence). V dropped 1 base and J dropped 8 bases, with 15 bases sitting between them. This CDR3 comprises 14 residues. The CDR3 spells CSARVGGGKDEQFF. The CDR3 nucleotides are TGCAGTGCTAGAGTTGGCGGAGGGAAGGATGAGCAGTTCTTC.

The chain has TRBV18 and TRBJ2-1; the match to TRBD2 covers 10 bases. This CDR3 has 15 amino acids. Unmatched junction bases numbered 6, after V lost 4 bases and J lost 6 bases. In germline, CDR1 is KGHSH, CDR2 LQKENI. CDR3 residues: CASSRASGSSNEQFF. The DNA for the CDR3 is TGTGCCAGCTCACGGGCTAGCGGGAGTAGCAATGAGCAGTTCTTC.

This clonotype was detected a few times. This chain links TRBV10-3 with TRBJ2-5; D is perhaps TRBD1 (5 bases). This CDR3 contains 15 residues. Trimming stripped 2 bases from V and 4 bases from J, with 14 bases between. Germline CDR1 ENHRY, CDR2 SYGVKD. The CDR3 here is CAISERGRIGETQYF. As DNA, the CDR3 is TGTGCCATCAGTGAGAGGGGTCGGATTGGAGAGACCCAGTACTTC.

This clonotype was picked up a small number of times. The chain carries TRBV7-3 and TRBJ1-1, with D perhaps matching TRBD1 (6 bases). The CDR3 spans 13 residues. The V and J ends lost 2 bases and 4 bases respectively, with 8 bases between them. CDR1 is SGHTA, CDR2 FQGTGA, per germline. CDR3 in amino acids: CASSLGTTTEAFF. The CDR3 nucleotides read TGTGCCAGCAGCTTAGGGACAACCACTGAAGCTTTCTTT.

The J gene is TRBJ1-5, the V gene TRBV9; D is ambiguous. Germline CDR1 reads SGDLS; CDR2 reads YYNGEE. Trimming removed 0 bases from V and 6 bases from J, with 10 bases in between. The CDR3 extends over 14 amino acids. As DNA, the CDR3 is TGTGCCAGCAGCGTAGAAGGGAAGAGTCAGCCCCAGCATTTT. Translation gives CASSVEGKSQPQHF.

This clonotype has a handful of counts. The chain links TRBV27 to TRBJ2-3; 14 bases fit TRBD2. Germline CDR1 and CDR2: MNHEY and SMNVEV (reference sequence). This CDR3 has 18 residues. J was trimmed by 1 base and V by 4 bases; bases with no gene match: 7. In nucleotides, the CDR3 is TGTGCCAGCAGTTACCGGACTAGCGGGGGGCTGGGCACAGATACGCAGTATTTT. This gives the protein CASSYRTSGGLGTDTQYF.

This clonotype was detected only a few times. CDR3 DNA sequence: TGTGCCAGCAGTGTCAGGGTGGGGGATCAGCCCCAGCATTTT. It encodes CASSVRVGDQPQHF. The rearrangement links TRBV6-1 to TRBJ1-5; perhaps TRBD1 as D (5 bases). CDR3 length: 14 residues. V lost 4 bases and J lost 5, with 12 bases in between. Looked up from germline, CDR1 is MNHNS and CDR2 is SASEGT.

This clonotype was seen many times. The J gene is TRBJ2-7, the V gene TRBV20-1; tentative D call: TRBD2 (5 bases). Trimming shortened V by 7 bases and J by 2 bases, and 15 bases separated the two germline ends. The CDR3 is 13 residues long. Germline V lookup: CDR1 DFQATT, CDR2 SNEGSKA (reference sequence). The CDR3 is CSGASEDTYEQYF. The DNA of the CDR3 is TGCAGTGGCGCTTCGGAGGATACCTACGAGCAGTACTTC.

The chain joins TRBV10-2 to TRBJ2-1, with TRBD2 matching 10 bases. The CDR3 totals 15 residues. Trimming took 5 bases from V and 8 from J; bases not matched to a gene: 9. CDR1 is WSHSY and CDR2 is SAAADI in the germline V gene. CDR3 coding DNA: TGCGCCAGCAGTCCAGAGCGGGGGGGCCTAGATGAGCAGTTCTTC. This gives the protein CASSPERGGLDEQFF.

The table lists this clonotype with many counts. The CDR3 reads CASSLYNLLAGGNNEQFF. For the CDR3, the DNA is TGTGCCAGCAGCTTATACAACCTACTAGCGGGGGGAAACAATGAGCAGTTCTTC. The chain joins TRBV7-6 to TRBJ2-1; 12 positions match TRBD2. V gave up 2 bases and J gave up 5 bases; unmatched junction bases: 10. Germline-derived CDR1 and CDR2 are SGHVS and FNYEAQ. The CDR3 contains 18 residues. The full variable domain, with the rest looked up from reference TRBV7-6 and TRBJ2-1, is GAGVSQSPRYKVTKRGQDVALRCDPISGHVSLYWYRQALGQGPEFLTYFNYEAQQDKSGLPNDRFSAERPEGSISTLTIQRTEQRDSAMYRCASSLYNLLAGGNNEQFFGPGTRLTVL.

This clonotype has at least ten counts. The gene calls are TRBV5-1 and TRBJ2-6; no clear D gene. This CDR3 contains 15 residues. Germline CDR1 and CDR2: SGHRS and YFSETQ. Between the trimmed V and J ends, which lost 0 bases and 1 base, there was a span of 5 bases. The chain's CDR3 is CASSLGGSGANVLTF. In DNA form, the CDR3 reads TGCGCCAGCAGCTTGGGAGGATCTGGGGCCAACGTCCTGACTTTC.

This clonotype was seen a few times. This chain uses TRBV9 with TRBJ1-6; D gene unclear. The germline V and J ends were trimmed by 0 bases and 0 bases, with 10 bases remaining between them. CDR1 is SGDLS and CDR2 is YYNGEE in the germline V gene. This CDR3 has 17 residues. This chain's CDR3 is CASSVEGSTSYNSPLHF. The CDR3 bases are TGTGCCAGCAGCGTAGAGGGCAGTACCTCCTATAATTCACCCCTCCACTTT.

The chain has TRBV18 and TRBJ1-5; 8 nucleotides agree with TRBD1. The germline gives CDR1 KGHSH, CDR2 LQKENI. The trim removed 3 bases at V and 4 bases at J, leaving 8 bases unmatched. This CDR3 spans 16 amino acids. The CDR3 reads CASSPVGQGWNQPQHF. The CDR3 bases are TGTGCCAGCTCACCCGTCGGACAGGGTTGGAATCAGCCCCAGCATTTT.

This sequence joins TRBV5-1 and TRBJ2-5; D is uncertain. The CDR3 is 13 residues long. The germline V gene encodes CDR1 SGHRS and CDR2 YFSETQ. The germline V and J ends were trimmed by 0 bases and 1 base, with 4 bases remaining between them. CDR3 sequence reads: CASSLDLQETQYF. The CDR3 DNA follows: TGCGCCAGCAGCTTGGACCTCCAAGAGACCCAGTACTTC.

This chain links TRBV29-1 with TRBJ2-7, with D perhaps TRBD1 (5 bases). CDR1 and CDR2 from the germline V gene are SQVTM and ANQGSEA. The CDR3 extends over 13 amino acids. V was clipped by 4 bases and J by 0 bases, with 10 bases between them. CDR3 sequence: CSVVETASYEQYF. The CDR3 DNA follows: TGCAGCGTTGTGGAGACAGCCTCCTACGAGCAGTACTTC.

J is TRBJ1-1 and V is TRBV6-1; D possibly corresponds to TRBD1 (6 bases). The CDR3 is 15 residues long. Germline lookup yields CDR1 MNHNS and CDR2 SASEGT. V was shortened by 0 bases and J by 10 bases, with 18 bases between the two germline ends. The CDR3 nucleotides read TGTGCCAGCAGTGAAGCCGCCGGGGGCGGCTCGCGAGCTTTCTTT. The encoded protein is CASSEAAGGGSRAFF.

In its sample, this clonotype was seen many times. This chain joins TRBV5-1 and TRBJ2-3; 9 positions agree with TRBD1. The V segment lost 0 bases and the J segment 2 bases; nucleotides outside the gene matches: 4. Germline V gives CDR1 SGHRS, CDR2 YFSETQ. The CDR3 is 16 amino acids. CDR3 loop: CASSLGWDRVTDTQYF. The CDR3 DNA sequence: TGCGCCAGCAGCTTGGGATGGGACAGGGTCACAGATACGCAGTATTTT.

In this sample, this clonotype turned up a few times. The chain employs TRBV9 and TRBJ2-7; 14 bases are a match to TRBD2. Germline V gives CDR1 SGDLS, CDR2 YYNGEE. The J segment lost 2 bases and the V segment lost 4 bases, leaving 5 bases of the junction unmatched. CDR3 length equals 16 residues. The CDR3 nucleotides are TGTGCCAGCAGCCAAATGACTAGCGGGGGGGCCTACGAGCAGTACTTC. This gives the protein CASSQMTSGGAYEQYF.

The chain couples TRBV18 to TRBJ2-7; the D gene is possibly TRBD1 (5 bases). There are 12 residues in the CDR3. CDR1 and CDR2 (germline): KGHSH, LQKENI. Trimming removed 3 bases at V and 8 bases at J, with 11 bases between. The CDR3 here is CASSPTEVKQYF. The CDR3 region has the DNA TGTGCCAGCTCACCGACAGAGGTTAAGCAGTACTTC.

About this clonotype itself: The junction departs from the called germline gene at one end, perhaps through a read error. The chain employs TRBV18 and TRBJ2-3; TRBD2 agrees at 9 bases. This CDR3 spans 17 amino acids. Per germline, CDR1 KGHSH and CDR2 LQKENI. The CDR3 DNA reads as TGTGCCAGCTCACTCTCCAACCCCGGGACTAGCAAAGATACGCAGTATTTT. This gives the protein CASSLSNPGTSKDTQYF.

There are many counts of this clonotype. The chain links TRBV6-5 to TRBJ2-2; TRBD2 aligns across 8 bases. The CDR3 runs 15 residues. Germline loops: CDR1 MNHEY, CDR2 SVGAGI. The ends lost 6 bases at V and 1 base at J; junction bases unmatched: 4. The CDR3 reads CASRPAGVNTGELFF. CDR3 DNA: TGTGCCAGCAGGCCAGCGGGGGTGAACACCGGGGAGCTGTTTTTT.

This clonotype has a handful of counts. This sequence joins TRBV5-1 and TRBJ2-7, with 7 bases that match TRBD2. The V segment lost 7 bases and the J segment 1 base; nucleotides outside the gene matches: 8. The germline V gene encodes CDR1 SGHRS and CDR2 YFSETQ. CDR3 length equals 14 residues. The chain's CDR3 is CASGSGRGSYEQYF. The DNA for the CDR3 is TGCGCCAGCGGTTCCGGGCGGGGGTCCTACGAGCAGTACTTC.